These 24 T cell receptor beta chains share one sample of origin, sequenced in a study of Graves' ophthalmopathy and Graves' hyperthyroidism. Amplification of the TCR beta CDR3 regions used RNA transcripts (as template). First-round RT-PCR relied on HTBI primers, and a second-round multiplex PCR came next. TCRdb re-called the multiplex PCR reads through MiXCR, storing one row per CDR3 protein. Among roughly 400,000 distinct CDR3 sequences listed, around 17% were seen once. The source material was peripheral blood. The receptors were gathered from a woman aged 18-30 years with Graves' ophthalmopathy.

This clonotype was counted at least ten times. The rearrangement links TRBV28 to TRBJ1-6; TRBD1 aligns across 9 bases. CDR3 length: 15 amino acids. Looked up from germline, CDR1 is MDHEN and CDR2 is SYDVKM. The V and J ends lost 5 bases and 10 bases, in that order; junction bases with no gene match: 9. CDR3 bases: TGTGCCAGCAGTAGTCCGGGACAGGGAGACTCACCCCTCCACTTT. This encodes CASSSPGQGDSPLHF.

This clonotype appeared many times. The gene calls are TRBV7-2 and TRBJ1-1, with D perhaps matching TRBD1 (5 bases). Germline values: CDR1 SGHTA, CDR2 FQGNSA. The V gene lost 4 bases and the J gene lost 7 bases, with 13 bases spanning the gap. CDR3 size: 13 residues. CDR3 residues: CASSYWGTREAFF. DNA of the CDR3: TGTGCCAGCAGCTACTGGGGGACTCGTGAAGCTTTCTTT.

Ten or more counts support this clonotype. This sequence joins TRBV19 and TRBJ2-2, with D hard to call. Trimming took off 5 bases at V and 3 bases at J, with 10 bases between the two ends. The CDR3 has 14 residues. Per germline, CDR1 LNHDA and CDR2 SQIVND (reference sequence). The CDR3 region is CASSLLPYTGELFF. In DNA, the CDR3 is TGTGCCAGTAGTTTATTGCCCTACACCGGGGAGCTGTTTTTT.

This clonotype was observed at least ten times. This chain uses TRBV6-1 with TRBJ1-5; D unresolved. V was cut by 3 bases and J by 4 bases, with 1 base left in between. The germline gives CDR1 MNHNS, CDR2 SASEGT. The length of the CDR3 is 11 residues. In DNA form, the CDR3 reads TGTGCCAGCAGTGATAATCAGCCCCAGCATTTT. Protein sequence: CASSDNQPQHF.

This clonotype was recorded many times. V is TRBV24-1 and J is TRBJ2-7, with TRBD2 as a possible D gene (5 bases). This CDR3 comprises 12 residues. Trimming cost V 4 bases and J 3 bases, with 6 bases left between them. Germline CDR1 KGHDR, CDR2 SFDVKD. CDR3 protein: CATSEGSYEQYF. For the CDR3, the DNA is TGTGCCACCAGTGAAGGGAGCTACGAGCAGTACTTC.

This clonotype was seen repeatedly, ten times or more. The V gene is TRBV29-1, the J gene TRBJ1-1; TRBD1 might be the D (5 bases). V was pared by 5 bases and J by 10 bases, with 14 bases between. The V gene's germline CDR1 is SQVTM and CDR2 ANQGSEA. The CDR3 is 11 amino acids. DNA for the CDR3: TGCAGCGTTCGGGAAACAGGTGGAGCTTTCTTT. This sequence encodes CSVRETGGAFF.

V usage is TRBV20-1 and J usage is TRBJ1-5, with D uncertain. With 0 bases removed from V and 5 bases from J, the gap between germline ends came to 11 bases. The CDR3 has 14 amino acids. Germline CDR1 is DFQATT and CDR2 is SNEGSKA (reference sequence). The CDR3 DNA reads TGCAGTGCTAGAGATCTGGTGGTTTATCAGCCCCAGCATTTT. It yields the protein CSARDLVVYQPQHF.

The sample holds many counts of this clonotype. As DNA, the CDR3 is TGTGCCAGCAGCTCGAGGACAGGGGGGAAAAGAACGAGCGTTCAGTACTTC. Residues: CASSSRTGGKRTSVQYF. J is TRBJ2-4 and V is TRBV7-8; 10 bases match TRBD1. The CDR3 extends over 17 amino acids. Germline CDR1 and CDR2: SGHVS and FQNEAQ. The V gene end was trimmed by 4 bases and the J gene end by 11 bases; junction bases not matched to a gene: 17.

This clonotype was found many times. Here the CDR3 reads CSARRIGALNTEAFF. CDR3 bases: TGCAGTGCTAGACGAATTGGGGCCTTGAACACTGAAGCTTTCTTT. The J gene is TRBJ1-1, the V gene TRBV20-1; possible D gene TRBD1, 5 bases. The CDR3 extends over 15 amino acids. Germline CDR1 is DFQATT and CDR2 is SNEGSKA (reference sequence). The V end was cut by 2 bases, the J end by 0 bases, with 13 bases between.

This clonotype came up many times. The genes are TRBV9 and TRBJ1-5, with D uncertain. Germline lookup yields CDR1 SGDLS and CDR2 YYNGEE. The germline V and J ends were trimmed by 4 bases and 2 bases, with 7 bases remaining between them. The CDR3 loop spans 13 amino acids. The CDR3 here is CASSTAGNQPQHF. For the CDR3, the DNA is TGTGCCAGCAGCACCGCTGGCAATCAGCCCCAGCATTTT.

This clonotype was seen many times. The chain combines TRBV28 with TRBJ2-7; possibly TRBD1 for D (5 bases). This CDR3 comprises 15 residues. Trimming stripped 5 bases from V and 0 bases from J, with 14 bases between. Germline CDR1 MDHEN, CDR2 SYDVKM. CDR3 sequence: CASSLNIDSSYEQYF. The CDR3, as DNA: TGTGCCAGCAGTCTGAACATCGACAGCTCCTACGAGCAGTACTTC. The full variable domain, with the rest looked up from reference TRBV28 and TRBJ2-7, is DVKVTQSSRYLVKRTGEKVFLECVQDMDHENMFWYRQDPGLGLRLIYFSYDVKMKEKGDIPEGYSVSREKKERFSLILESASTNQTSMYLCASSLNIDSSYEQYFGPGTRLTVT.

This clonotype has a count of ten or more. This rearrangement joins TRBV6-1 to TRBJ2-7; TRBD1 aligns across 10 bases. The CDR3 loop spans 13 amino acids. V lost 10 bases, J lost 6 bases, and 9 bases stayed unmatched. Germline V gives CDR1 MNHNS, CDR2 SASEGT. The CDR3 DNA follows: TGTGCCACCAGGACAGGGGGTACGGGCGAGCAGTACTTC. Protein product: CATRTGGTGEQYF.

At least ten counts were recorded for this clonotype. Here the CDR3 DNA reads TGTGCCAGCAGCTTAGAGGGATTTATAGATACGCAGTATTTT. Translated, it gives CASSLEGFIDTQYF. V is TRBV7-9 and J is TRBJ2-3, with D uncertain. Germline lookup yields CDR1 SEHNR and CDR2 FQNEAQ (reference sequence). The CDR3 is made up of 14 amino acids. The ends were cut back, 1 base at V and 5 bases at J, with 10 bases in the middle.

This sequence joins TRBV29-1 and TRBJ1-5; D gene uncertain. V dropped 0 bases and J dropped 3 bases, with 6 bases sitting between them. CDR1 SQVTM and CDR2 ANQGSEA come from the germline V gene. The CDR3 sequence is 13 residues long. This CDR3 reads CSVEDGPNQPQHF. The CDR3 DNA reads as TGCAGCGTTGAAGACGGACCCAATCAGCCCCAGCATTTT.

This clonotype was seen many times. The chain couples TRBV6-2 or TRBV6-3 to TRBJ2-2; 7 bases are a match to TRBD1. The germline V gene has CDR1 MNHEY and CDR2 SVGEGT. Germline trimming cut 7 bases from V and 9 bases from J; bases unmatched to any gene: 14. This CDR3 is 15 amino acids long. CDR3 sequence: CASIRLEGGYRELFF. CDR3 nucleotides: TGTGCCAGCATTCGTCTTGAAGGGGGCTACCGGGAGCTGTTTTTT.

In this sample, this clonotype turned up many times. The CDR3 sequence: CASSSPSSGNTIYF. Written as DNA, the CDR3 is TGTGCCAGCAGCTCCCCTTCGTCTGGAAACACCATATATTTT. V gene TRBV7-9 combines with J gene TRBJ1-3; D not certain. This CDR3 spans 14 amino acids. V was shortened by 4 bases and J by 1 base, with 8 bases between the two germline ends. The germline V gene has CDR1 SEHNR and CDR2 FQNEAQ (reference sequence).

Only a few counts were recorded for this clonotype. The chain uses TRBV4-2 and TRBJ1-1; the D gene is possibly TRBD1 (6 bases). The germline V gene has CDR1 LGHNA and CDR2 YNFKEQ. The V end lost 5 bases, the J end lost 0 bases, and 13 bases lay between the germline ends. The CDR3 has 15 residues. The CDR3 DNA follows: TGTGCCAGCAGCAAAAAGGGGGTGGTGAACACTGAAGCTTTCTTT. Amino acid sequence: CASSKKGVVNTEAFF.

This clonotype was detected ten times or more. The chain employs TRBV3-1 and TRBJ1-1; TRBD1 is a possible D gene (5 bases). Germline CDR1 LGHDT, CDR2 YNNKEL (reference sequence). The CDR3 sequence is 14 residues long. V was pared by 4 bases and J by 1 base, with 10 bases between. The CDR3 DNA follows: TGTGCCAGCAGCCCGGGGGTAAAGAACACTGAAGCTTTCTTT. This translates into CASSPGVKNTEAFF.

In this sample, this clonotype turned up many times. The chain has TRBV5-1 and TRBJ1-2; 7 bases fit TRBD1. Trimming removed 0 bases from V and 5 bases from J; junction bases left unmatched: 7. Germline V CDR1 and CDR2: SGHRS, YFSETQ. The CDR3 is 15 amino acids. The CDR3 DNA is TGCGCCAGCAGCTTGGTTAGGGGGCCATTGTATGGCTACACCTTC. It is translated as CASSLVRGPLYGYTF.

As DNA, the CDR3 is TGCAGTGCTAGACCGGAAGGGACCCGTGCAACTAATGAAAAACTGTTTTTT. Protein product: CSARPEGTRATNEKLFF. The chain is built from TRBV20-1 and TRBJ1-4; D is possibly TRBD1 (5 bases). Trimming took 2 bases from V and 0 from J, leaving 16 bases between them. Germline V lookup: CDR1 DFQATT, CDR2 SNEGSKA (reference sequence). There are 17 residues in the CDR3.

This clonotype showed up many times. The chain is built from TRBV6-2 or TRBV6-3 and TRBJ2-2, with TRBD1 as a possible D gene (5 bases). CDR1 is MNHEY and CDR2 is SVGEGT in the germline V gene. The CDR3 sequence is 15 residues long. Between the trimmed V and J ends, which lost 2 bases and 4 bases, there was a span of 11 bases. Here the CDR3 DNA reads TGTGCCAGCAGTTACAGGCAGGGCATCACCGGGGAGCTGTTTTTT. Translating it yields CASSYRQGITGELFF.

In its sample, this clonotype was seen many times. The genes are TRBV25-1 and TRBJ1-3; the match to TRBD1 covers 9 bases. V gave up 4 bases and J gave up 7 bases; unmatched junction bases: 11. CDR1 and CDR2 from the germline V gene are MGHDK and SYGVNS. The CDR3 is 16 residues long. CDR3 coding DNA: TGTGCCAGCAGTGGTTGGACAGGGGAACGATTGAACACCATATATTTT. Translated: CASSGWTGERLNTIYF.

This clonotype was counted ten times or more. The chain joins TRBV6-2 or TRBV6-3 to TRBJ2-4; D perhaps matches TRBD1 (6 bases). Per the germline V gene, CDR1 is MNHEY and CDR2 is SVGEGT. The length of the CDR3 is 17 residues. Trimming pared 2 bases from V and 4 bases from J, leaving 18 bases between. CDR3: CASSYRRQQGVKNIQYF. CDR3 in DNA: TGTGCCAGCAGTTACAGGAGGCAACAGGGCGTTAAAAACATTCAGTACTTC.

This clonotype has ten or more counts. The chain uses TRBV6-2 or TRBV6-3 and TRBJ2-7; possible D gene TRBD2, 6 bases. Germline loops: CDR1 MNHEY, CDR2 SVGEGT. Deletions cut 2 bases from V and 3 bases from J, with 17 bases between. The length of the CDR3 is 16 residues. CDR3: CASSYSSGGSGYEQYF. The CDR3 DNA reads TGTGCCAGCAGTTACAGTTCGGGTGGTAGCGGCTACGAGCAGTACTTC.